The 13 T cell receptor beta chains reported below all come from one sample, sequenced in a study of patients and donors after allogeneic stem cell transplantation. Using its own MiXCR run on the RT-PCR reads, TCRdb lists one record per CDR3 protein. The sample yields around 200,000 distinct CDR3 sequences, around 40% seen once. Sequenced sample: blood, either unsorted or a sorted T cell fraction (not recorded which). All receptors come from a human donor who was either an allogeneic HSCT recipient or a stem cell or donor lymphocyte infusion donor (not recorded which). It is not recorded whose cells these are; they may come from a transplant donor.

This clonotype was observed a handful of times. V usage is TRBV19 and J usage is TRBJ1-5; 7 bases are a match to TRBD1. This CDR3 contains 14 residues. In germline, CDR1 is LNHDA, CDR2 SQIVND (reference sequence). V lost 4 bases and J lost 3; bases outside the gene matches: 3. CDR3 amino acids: CASSSTGANQPQHF. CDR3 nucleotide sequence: TGTGCCAGTAGTAGTACAGGGGCCAATCAGCCCCAGCATTTT.

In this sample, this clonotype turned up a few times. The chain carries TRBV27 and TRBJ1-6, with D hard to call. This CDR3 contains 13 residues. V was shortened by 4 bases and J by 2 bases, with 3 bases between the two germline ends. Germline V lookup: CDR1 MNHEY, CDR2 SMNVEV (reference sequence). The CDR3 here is CASSSTYNSPLHF. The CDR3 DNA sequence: TGTGCCAGCAGTTCGACCTATAATTCACCCCTCCACTTT.

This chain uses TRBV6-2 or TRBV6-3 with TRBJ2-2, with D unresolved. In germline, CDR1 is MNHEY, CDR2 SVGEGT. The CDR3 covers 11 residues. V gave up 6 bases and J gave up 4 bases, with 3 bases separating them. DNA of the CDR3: TGTGCCAGCAGATTCACCGGGGAGCTGTTTTTT. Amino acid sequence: CASRFTGELFF.

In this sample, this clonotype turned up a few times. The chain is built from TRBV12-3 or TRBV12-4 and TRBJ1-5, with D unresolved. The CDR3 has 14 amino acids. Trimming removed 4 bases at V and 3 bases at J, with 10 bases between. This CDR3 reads CASSSSDLNQPQHF. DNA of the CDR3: TGTGCCAGCAGTTCATCGGATCTCAATCAGCCCCAGCATTTT.

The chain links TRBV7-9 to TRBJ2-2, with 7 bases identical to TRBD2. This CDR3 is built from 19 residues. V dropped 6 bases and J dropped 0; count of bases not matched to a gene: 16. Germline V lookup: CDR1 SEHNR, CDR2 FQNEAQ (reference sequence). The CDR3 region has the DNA TGTGCCAGCAGGGGTAGCGGGTTTGGAGCCGGCGCGAACACCGGGGAGCTGTTTTTT. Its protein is CASRGSGFGAGANTGELFF.

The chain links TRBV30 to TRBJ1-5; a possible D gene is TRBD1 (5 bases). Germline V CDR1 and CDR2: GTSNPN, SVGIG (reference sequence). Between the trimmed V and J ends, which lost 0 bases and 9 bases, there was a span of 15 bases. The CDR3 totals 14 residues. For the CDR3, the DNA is TGTGCCTGGAGTGTAAGACAGCTTCACCGGCCCCAGCATTTT. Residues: CAWSVRQLHRPQHF.

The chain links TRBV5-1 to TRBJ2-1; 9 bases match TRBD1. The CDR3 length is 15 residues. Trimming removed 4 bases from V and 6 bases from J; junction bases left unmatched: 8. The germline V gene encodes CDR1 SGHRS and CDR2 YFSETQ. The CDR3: CASSGTGGQGNEQFF. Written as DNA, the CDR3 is TGCGCCAGCAGCGGCACAGGGGGCCAAGGCAATGAGCAGTTCTTC.

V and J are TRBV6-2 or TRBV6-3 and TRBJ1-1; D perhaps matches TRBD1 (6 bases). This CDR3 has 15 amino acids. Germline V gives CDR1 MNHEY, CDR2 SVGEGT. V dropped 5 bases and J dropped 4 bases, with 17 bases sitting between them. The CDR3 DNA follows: TGTGCCAGCAGTGCACAGCCGGGGGCCTTCACTGAAGCTTTCTTT. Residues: CASSAQPGAFTEAFF.

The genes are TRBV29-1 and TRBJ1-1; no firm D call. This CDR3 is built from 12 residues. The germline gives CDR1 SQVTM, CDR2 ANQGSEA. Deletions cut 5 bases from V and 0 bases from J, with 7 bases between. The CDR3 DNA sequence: TGCAGCGTTCTCATCGTGAACACTGAAGCTTTCTTT. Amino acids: CSVLIVNTEAFF.

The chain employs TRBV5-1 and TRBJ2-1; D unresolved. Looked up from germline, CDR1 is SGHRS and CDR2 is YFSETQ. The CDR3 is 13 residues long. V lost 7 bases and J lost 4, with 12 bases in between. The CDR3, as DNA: TGCGCCAGCCGCGAAGGCGGTTACAATGAGCAGTTCTTC. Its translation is CASREGGYNEQFF.

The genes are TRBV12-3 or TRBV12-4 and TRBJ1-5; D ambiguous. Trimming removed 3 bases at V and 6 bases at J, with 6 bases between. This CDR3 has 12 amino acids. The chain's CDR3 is CASSFGVQPQHF. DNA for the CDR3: TGTGCCAGCAGTTTTGGGGTTCAGCCCCAGCATTTT.

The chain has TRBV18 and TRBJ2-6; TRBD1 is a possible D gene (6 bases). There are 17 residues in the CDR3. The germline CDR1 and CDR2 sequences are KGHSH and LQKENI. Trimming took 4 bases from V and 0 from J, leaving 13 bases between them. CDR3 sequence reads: CASSLLGQSSGANVLTF. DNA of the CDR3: TGTGCCAGCTCACTCTTAGGACAGAGCTCTGGGGCCAACGTCCTGACTTTC.

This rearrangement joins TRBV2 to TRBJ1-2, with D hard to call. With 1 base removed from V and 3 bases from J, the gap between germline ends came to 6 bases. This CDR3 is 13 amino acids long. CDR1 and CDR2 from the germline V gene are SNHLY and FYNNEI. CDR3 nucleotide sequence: TGTGCCAGCAGTGAAGTCCGGGACTATGGCTACACCTTC. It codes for CASSEVRDYGYTF.